This is a list of T cell receptor beta chains from one sample in a study of type 1 regulatory T cells. TCRdb called the reads again in MiXCR, with one record for every CDR3 protein. The table has tens of thousands of distinct CDR3 sequences, 55% to 65% seen once. Antigens for these TCRs are unknown. Material for sequencing was cultured non-Tr1 T cells, either the whole culture or a sorted T cell fraction (not recorded which). Receptors originate from a human donor in good health. Each CDR3 is given with its conserved first and last residue. A D gene is named only where the DNA matches it firmly. The size of a clone is reported for some rows only, either as once, few or many, or as a class for expanded clones.

d_gene	abundance	v_gene	j_gene	CDR3nt	CDR3aa
.	few	TRBV12-3/TRBV12-4	TRBJ1-1	TGTGCCAGCACCCTACAGGGAAACACTGAAGCTTTCTTT	CASTLQGNTEAFF
TRBD2	few	TRBV20-1	TRBJ2-5	TGCAGTGTCCCGGGACTAGCGGGAGATATGGATTTTCGGGAGACCCAGTACTTC	CSVPGLAGDMDFRETQYF
TRBD2	.	TRBV7-3	TRBJ2-2	TGTGCCAGCAGCAAGGACGGGGCGGGAGCCGGGGAGCTGTTTTTT	CASSKDGAGAGELFF
.	.	TRBV12-3/TRBV12-4	TRBJ1-5	TGTGCCAGCAGTTTGATGGGGGGCAATCAGCCCCAGCATTTT	CASSLMGGNQPQHF
TRBD1	.	TRBV15	TRBJ2-1	TGTGCCACCAGCAGGGCCGGGACAGAGGGTCGCAATGAGCAGTTCTTC	CATSRAGTEGRNEQFF
TRBD2	.	TRBV12-3/TRBV12-4	TRBJ2-5	TGTGCCAGCAGTTCGGCGACTAGCGGTGAAGAGACCCAGTACTTC	CASSSATSGEETQYF
TRBD1	.	TRBV5-1	TRBJ2-7	TGCGCCAGCAGCCCGGGACAGTGGGACTACGAGCAGTACTTC	CASSPGQWDYEQYF
.	.	TRBV3-1	TRBJ1-1	TGTGCCAGCACTGGGAGCACTGAAGCTTTCTTT	CASTGSTEAFF
TRBD1	.	TRBV20-1	TRBJ1-4	TGCAGTGCTCGCGACAGGGGGTACGAAAAACTGTTTTTT	CSARDRGYEKLFF
.	.	TRBV30	TRBJ2-1	TGTGCCTGGAAAGCAGGGGAGTCCTACAATGAGCAGTTCTTC	CAWKAGESYNEQFF
.	few	TRBV7-9	TRBJ2-1	TGTGCCAGCAGCTCTCCCGGGACGGTCCTTGGGGAGCAGTTCTTC	CASSSPGTVLGEQFF
.	.	TRBV5-5	TRBJ2-5	TGTGCCAGCAACCCCGGCGGGTTACAGGAGACCCAGTACTTC	CASNPGGLQETQYF
TRBD2	many	TRBV29-1	TRBJ2-3	TGCAGCGCTGGGGCATTTAGCGGGACCGGCACAGATACGCAGTATTTT	CSAGAFSGTGTDTQYF
.	.	TRBV19	TRBJ1-1	TGTGCCAGTGGAGGTTTTAAGGGGATGCACACTGAAGCTTTCTTT	CASGGFKGMHTEAFF
TRBD2	.	TRBV6-5	TRBJ2-7	TGTGCCAGCAGTTACCATTCGGCCAGCGGGAGACCAGAGCAGTACTTC	CASSYHSASGRPEQYF
TRBD2	.	TRBV7-3	TRBJ2-7	TGTGCCAGCAGCTTAGGAGGACTAGCGGGAGGCTACGAGCAGTACTTC	CASSLGGLAGGYEQYF
.	.	TRBV27	TRBJ2-1	TGTGCCACCACCCGTATTGGAGAACGAAACAATGAGCAGTTCTTC	CATTRIGERNNEQFF
.	.	TRBV20-1	TRBJ2-1	TGCAGTGCTGCGGAGGGGGGGTTGAGCTACAATGAGCAGTTCTTC	CSAAEGGLSYNEQFF
.	.	TRBV5-1	TRBJ2-7	TGCGCCAGCAGCCTGACGGGGAGCTCCTACGAGCAGTACTTC	CASSLTGSSYEQYF
.	.	TRBV6-4	TRBJ2-2	TGTGCCAGCAGTGTACAACCCCTTGAGAACACCGGGGAGCTGTTTTTT	CASSVQPLENTGELFF
.	few	TRBV11-2	TRBJ1-2	TGTGCCAGCAGCTTAGATTTGCGCTATGGCTACACCTTC	CASSLDLRYGYTF
.	.	TRBV20-1	TRBJ2-7	TGCAGTGCTAGAGGTTTAAGCACGTACGAGCAGTACTTC	CSARGLSTYEQYF
.	.	TRBV20-1	TRBJ2-7	TGCAGTGCTACCAGCGGCCATACCTACGAGCAGTACTTC	CSATSGHTYEQYF
.	.	TRBV28	TRBJ2-7	TGTGCCAGCAGTTTACCGGGGGCAAACTACGAGCAGTACTTC	CASSLPGANYEQYF
.	once	TRBV18	TRBJ1-6	TGTGCCAGCTCACCACTCCATAATTCACCCCTCCACTTT	CASSPLHNSPLHF
.	.	TRBV20-1	TRBJ1-2	TGCAGTGCCCCAGGATCTTATGGCTACACCTTC	CSAPGSYGYTF
.	.	TRBV10-2	TRBJ2-3	TGCGCCAGCAGTGCACTCGGCACAGATACGCAGTATTTT	CASSALGTDTQYF
.	few	TRBV7-2	TRBJ2-2	TGTGCCAGCAGCTTGGCCCTAGCTGGGGAGCTGTTTTTT	CASSLALAGELFF
TRBD2	.	TRBV9	TRBJ2-5	TGTGCCAGCAGCGTAACGGGAGGACAAGAGACCCAGTACTTC	CASSVTGGQETQYF
.	few	TRBV24-1	TRBJ1-5	TGTGCCACCAGTCGGAATAGCAATCAGCCCCAGCATTTT	CATSRNSNQPQHF
TRBD2	.	TRBV20-1	TRBJ2-5	TGCAGTGCTAGTCCTACCTCGCGCGGAGCGGGAATAGAGACCCAGTACTTC	CSASPTSRGAGIETQYF
.	.	TRBV5-1	TRBJ1-6	TGCGCCAGCAGCTCCGGGACATCGGATAATTCACCCCTCCACTTT	CASSSGTSDNSPLHF
.	.	TRBV11-2	TRBJ2-7	TGTGCCAGCAGCTTAGGGTCCGCCACGAACGAGCAGTACTTC	CASSLGSATNEQYF
.	.	TRBV29-1	TRBJ2-1	TGCAGCGTGGAAACAGTCGAACGCTACAATGAGCAGTTCTTC	CSVETVERYNEQFF
TRBD2	.	TRBV20-1	TRBJ2-1	TGCAGTGCAGCCCTAGCGGGACTTTACAATGAGCAGTTCTTC	CSAALAGLYNEQFF
.	few	TRBV21-1	TRBJ2-1	TGTGCCAGCAGCACCAACACAGGGGAGGCCTACAATGAGCAGTTCTTC	CASSTNTGEAYNEQFF
.	.	TRBV12-3/TRBV12-4	TRBJ1-4	TGTGCCAGCAGTCCGGGCTGGGATGAAAAACTGTTTTTT	CASSPGWDEKLFF
.	.	TRBV7-9	TRBJ1-4	TGTGCCAGCCGCTTGTCCGGGGATGAAAAACTGTTTTTT	CASRLSGDEKLFF
TRBD1	.	TRBV15	TRBJ1-5	TGTGCCACCAGCAGAGATCTACAGGGGTTTCAGCCCCAGCATTTT	CATSRDLQGFQPQHF
TRBD1	.	TRBV5-1	TRBJ2-7	TGCGCCAGCAGCTTGACAGGGGCTCCCTACGAGCAGTACTTC	CASSLTGAPYEQYF
.	.	TRBV15	TRBJ2-2	TGTGCCACCAGCCAGGGGCGGAACACCGGGGAGCTGTTTTTT	CATSQGRNTGELFF
TRBD2	.	TRBV7-9	TRBJ2-5	TGTGCCAGCAGCGAGACTAGCGAACAAGAGACCCAGTACTTC	CASSETSEQETQYF
.	.	TRBV20-1	TRBJ2-7	TGCAGTGCTAGAGTTCTTTCCTTTTCTCCCTACGAGCAGTACTTC	CSARVLSFSPYEQYF
.	once	TRBV2	TRBJ2-5	TGTGCCAGCATCCCCCAAGAGACCCAGTACTTC	CASIPQETQYF
.	.	TRBV2	TRBJ1-3	TGTGCCAGCAGCGCCTCGGGACGGAGCTCTGGAAACACCATATATTTT	CASSASGRSSGNTIYF
.	few	TRBV12-3/TRBV12-4	TRBJ1-6	TGTGCCAGCAGTTTAGTCTCTCCCACGAGTTATAATTCACCCCTCCACTTT	CASSLVSPTSYNSPLHF
TRBD2	few	TRBV5-6	TRBJ2-5	TGTGCCAGCAGCGGCCTGCAGGCGGGAGAAGAGACCCAGTACTTC	CASSGLQAGEETQYF
.	.	TRBV7-2	TRBJ1-5	TGTGCCAGCAGCCCGGACGGACCCAATCAGCCCCAGCATTTT	CASSPDGPNQPQHF
.	few	TRBV20-1	TRBJ2-7	TGCAGTGCTAGAGTAGTAGACGAGCAGTACTTC	CSARVVDEQYF
.	once	TRBV28	TRBJ2-7	TGTGCCAGCAGTCCCCCTACAGTGCAGACCTACGAGCAGTACTTC	CASSPPTVQTYEQYF
TRBD1	.	TRBV29-1	TRBJ1-1	TGCAGCGCTCAGGACAGGGGGACTGGCACTGAAGCTTTCTTT	CSAQDRGTGTEAFF
.	.	TRBV5-4	TRBJ2-3	TGTGCCAGCAGCTTGGGAGGCCGGGGCACAGATACGCAGTATTTT	CASSLGGRGTDTQYF
.	few	TRBV4-1	TRBJ2-3	TGCGCCAGCAGCCAAGAGGCGGACTCCAGCTACACAGATACGCAGTATTTT	CASSQEADSSYTDTQYF
TRBD2	.	TRBV29-1	TRBJ2-2	TGCAGCGTTGTCCCCGTCGGCGGGAGAAACACCGGGGAGCTGTTTTTT	CSVVPVGGRNTGELFF
TRBD2	.	TRBV20-1	TRBJ2-2	TGCAGTGCTAGAGTTAGCGGGAGGGCCGGGGAGCTGTTTTTT	CSARVSGRAGELFF
.	many	TRBV7-2	TRBJ1-2	TGTGCCAGCAGCTTAGAAGTCGGTGGCTACACCTTC	CASSLEVGGYTF
.	.	TRBV7-2	TRBJ2-1	TGTGCCAGCAGCTCCTTCGATGAGCAGTTCTTC	CASSSFDEQFF
TRBD2	.	TRBV20-1	TRBJ2-1	TGCAGTGCGGAAACTAGCGGGAGGGCCAATGAGCAGTTCTTC	CSAETSGRANEQFF
.	.	TRBV3-1	TRBJ1-2	TGTGCCAGCAGGACGGGAGCTTATGGCTACACCTTC	CASRTGAYGYTF
.	few	TRBV28	TRBJ1-2	TGTGCCATCCTGGCAGGGGAGAATGGCTACACCTTC	CAILAGENGYTF